This T cell receptor beta chain was recovered during a study of blood T cell repertoires in COVID-19. Study details: Some COVID-19 samples were acute and others convalescent; all came from the United States, Italy and Spain.

The germline V gene encodes CDR1 MDHEN and CDR2 SYDVKM. After removal of 2 bases from V and 12 bases from J, the junction contained 10 bases not matched to a gene. The CDR3 extends over 14 amino acids. In the original analysis: Reference gene primer amplification yielded estimated nucleated cell counts. The repertoire was sequenced with immunoSEQ multiplex PCR; TCRdb's copy has only in-frame clones and lacks some. The DNA was the basis for D and trimming; V, J and clone size are from that table. The repertoire has 200,000 to 300,000 clones, about 88% of them found once; the top ten carry around 5%. Sequencing was done on a sample of peripheral blood. The gene calls are TRBV28 and TRBJ2-1; 7 positions match TRBD2. This clonotype originated in a woman aged 60-70 years with COVID-19, enrolled during active disease. The chain's CDR3 is CASSLTGTTSRQFF. The CDR3 nucleotides read TGTGCCAGCAGTTTAACCGGGACTACGTCGAGGCAGTTCTTC.